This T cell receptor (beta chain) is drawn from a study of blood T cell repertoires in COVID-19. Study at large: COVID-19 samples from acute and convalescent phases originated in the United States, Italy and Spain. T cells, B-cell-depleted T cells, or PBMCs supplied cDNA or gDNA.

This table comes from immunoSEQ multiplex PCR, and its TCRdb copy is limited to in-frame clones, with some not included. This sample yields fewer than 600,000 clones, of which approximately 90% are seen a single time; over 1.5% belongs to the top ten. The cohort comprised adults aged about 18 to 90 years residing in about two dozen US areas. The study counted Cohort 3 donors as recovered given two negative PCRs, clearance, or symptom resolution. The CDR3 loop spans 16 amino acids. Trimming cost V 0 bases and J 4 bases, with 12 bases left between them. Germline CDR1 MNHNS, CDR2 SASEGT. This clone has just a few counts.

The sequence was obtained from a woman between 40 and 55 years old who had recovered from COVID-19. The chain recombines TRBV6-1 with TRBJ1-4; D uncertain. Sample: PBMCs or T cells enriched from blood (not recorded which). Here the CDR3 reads CASSEARGRVNEKLFF. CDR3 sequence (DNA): TGTGCCAGCAGTGAAGCGCGAGGGAGGGTTAATGAAAAACTGTTTTTT.